These 32 T cell receptor beta chains share one sample of origin, sequenced in a study of response to subunit inactivated influenza vaccine. TCRdb reprocessed the RT-PCR reads with MiXCR, giving one entry per CDR3 protein. The sample holds more than 500,000 distinct CDR3 sequences, 10% to 12% seen once. Another study also made use of these data, one on T cells expressing NK-cell markers. That investigation notes: 5'RACE template switching with UMIs produced the TCR beta cDNA.

The material was PBMCs from blood, obtained on the day of vaccination. All receptors derive from a man aged 50 or older who received an inactivated influenza vaccine.

In its sample, this clonotype was seen a few times. The rearrangement joins TRBV28 to TRBJ2-5; maybe TRBD2 (6 bases). Germline V gene sequence: CDR1 MDHEN, CDR2 SYDVKM. V gave up 4 bases and J gave up 9 bases, with 9 bases separating them. The CDR3 has 11 residues. The CDR3 is CASSWGGSQYF. CDR3 DNA sequence: TGTGCCAGCAGTTGGGGAGGTTCCCAGTACTTC.

The chain joins TRBV12-3 or TRBV12-4 to TRBJ2-5; no reliable D call. Trimming stripped 6 bases from V and 2 bases from J, with 13 bases between. The CDR3 is made up of 14 amino acids. The chain's CDR3 is CASRPWTAQETQYF. CDR3 nucleotide sequence: TGTGCCAGCAGACCCTGGACGGCTCAAGAGACCCAGTACTTC.

In nucleotides, the CDR3 is TGTGCCAGCAGCTTAGGCCCCCGGTCCCCCGATCTAGCGGCCGTCTCCTACGAGCAGTACTTC. Amino acid sequence: CASSLGPRSPDLAAVSYEQYF. The chain employs TRBV13 and TRBJ2-7; 7 bases are shared with TRBD2. Germline assignment: CDR1 PRHDT and CDR2 FYEKMQ (reference sequence). J gave up 0 bases and V 0 bases, and 20 bases lay outside the gene matches. The CDR3 runs to 21 residues.

A few counts support this clonotype. V gene TRBV30 combines with J gene TRBJ1-6, with a tentative D call TRBD1 (6 bases). The germline V gene has CDR1 GTSNPN and CDR2 SVGIG (reference sequence). The CDR3 length is 13 residues. The V gene lost 2 bases and the J gene lost 9 bases, with 11 bases spanning the gap. This chain's CDR3 is CAWSIRGFSPLHF. As DNA, the CDR3 is TGTGCCTGGAGTATAAGGGGGTTTTCACCCCTCCACTTT. The whole variable domain, filled in from reference TRBV30 and TRBJ1-6, reads SQTIHQWPATLVQPVGSPLSLECTVEGTSNPNLYWYRQAAGRGLQLLFYSVGIGQISSEVPQNLSASRPQDRQFILSSKKLLLSDSGFYLCAWSIRGFSPLHFGNGTRLTVT.

This clonotype was picked up a small number of times. The chain uses TRBV20-1 and TRBJ1-1; D call uncertain. The CDR3 spans 15 residues. Per the germline V gene, CDR1 is DFQATT and CDR2 is SNEGSKA (reference sequence). V lost 0 bases to trimming and J lost 5 bases, with 16 bases between them. In DNA form, the CDR3 reads TGCAGTGCTAGAGATGGACGGACCGTCTGGACTGAAGCTTTCTTT. It is translated as CSARDGRTVWTEAFF.

This clonotype was seen a handful of times. V gene TRBV5-1 combines with J gene TRBJ2-3; TRBD1 matches at 7 bases. This CDR3 contains 16 residues. V trimming: 4 bases; J trimming: 2 bases; junction bases outside the gene matches: 10. Germline-derived CDR1 and CDR2 are SGHRS and YFSETQ. The CDR3 DNA reads TGCGCCAGCAGCCCGCCGTCACAGGGGAACACAGATACGCAGTATTTT. It encodes CASSPPSQGNTDTQYF.

This clonotype was counted at least ten times. The chain recombines TRBV12-3 or TRBV12-4 with TRBJ2-3, with 8 positions matching TRBD2. The CDR3 extends over 15 amino acids. V dropped 5 bases and J dropped 0; count of bases not matched to a gene: 4. This CDR3 reads CASSKAGASTDTQYF. The CDR3, as DNA: TGTGCCAGCAGTAAAGCGGGGGCTAGCACAGATACGCAGTATTTT.

This clonotype turned up a few times. The chain carries TRBV5-8 and TRBJ2-4; D gene unclear. Germline V gives CDR1 SGHTS, CDR2 YDEGEE. Trimming removed 1 base from V and 7 bases from J, with 12 bases in between. This CDR3 has 14 amino acids. The DNA of the CDR3 is TGTGCCAGCAGCTTGTCTGGTAATCAGAACATTCAGTACTTC. Its translation: CASSLSGNQNIQYF.

This clonotype was seen ten or more times. The chain carries TRBV10-3 and TRBJ2-3, with TRBD1 identical over 7 bases. This CDR3 region has 17 residues. Germline V gene data show CDR1 as ENHRY and CDR2 as SYGVKD. The trim removed 4 bases at V and 4 bases at J, leaving 14 bases unmatched. For the CDR3, the DNA is TGTGCCATCAGTGGTAGTACGGTAGGGGGCCGTCCAGATACGCAGTATTTT. This translates into CAISGSTVGGRPDTQYF.

The chain couples TRBV7-9 to TRBJ2-1, with 9 bases that match TRBD2. V lost 6 bases to trimming and J lost 12 bases; unmatched junction nucleotides: 15. This CDR3 is 15 amino acids long. Germline assignment: CDR1 SEHNR and CDR2 FQNEAQ (reference sequence). CDR3 sequence: CASRVAGGPPLGQFF. The CDR3 nucleotides are TGTGCCAGCAGGGTGGCGGGAGGGCCCCCCTTGGGGCAGTTCTTC.

The chain recombines TRBV5-1 with TRBJ2-6, with 8 bases identical to TRBD1. The CDR3 loop spans 21 amino acids. Germline values: CDR1 SGHRS, CDR2 YFSETQ. V was pared by 4 bases and J by 0 bases, with 18 bases of the junction left unmatched. CDR3 coding DNA: TGCGCCAGCAGCCCAAGGGGACAGGATAGCCTGTGGAGCTCTGGGGCCAACGTCCTGACTTTC. Its translation: CASSPRGQDSLWSSGANVLTF.

There are many counts of this clonotype. The rearrangement uses TRBV15 and TRBJ1-2; 7 bases match TRBD1. CDR3 size: 14 residues. Germline values: CDR1 LNHNV, CDR2 YYDKDF (reference sequence). J gave up 3 bases and V 6 bases, and 7 bases lay outside the gene matches. The CDR3 DNA reads as TGTGCCACCAGTGAGGGGGCGGTGGACTATGGCTACACCTTC. Residues: CATSEGAVDYGYTF.

This clonotype was detected only a few times. The chain has TRBV15 and TRBJ2-5; the match to TRBD2 covers 11 bases. From germline, CDR1 is LNHNV and CDR2 YYDKDF (reference sequence). Trimming cost V 5 bases and J 0 bases; bases outside gene matches: 5. The CDR3 has 16 amino acids. The CDR3 DNA follows: TGTGCCACCAGCCCAATAGCGGGGGGGTACCAAGAGACCCAGTACTTC. It is translated as CATSPIAGGYQETQYF.

V usage is TRBV16 and J usage is TRBJ2-5; maybe TRBD1 (5 bases). Trimming cost V 2 bases and J 3 bases, with 13 bases left between them. Germline assignment: CDR1 KGHSY and CDR2 FQNENV. The CDR3 length is 15 residues. In DNA form, the CDR3 reads TGTGCCAGCAGCCAACTAGGACATGCCAAAGAGACCCAGTACTTC. Residues: CASSQLGHAKETQYF. Full variable domain (rest looked up from reference TRBV16 and TRBJ2-5): GEEVAQTPKHLVRGEGQKAKLYCAPIKGHSYVFWYQQVLKNEFKFLISFQNENVFDETGMPKERFSAKCLPNSPCSLEIQATKLEDSAVYFCASSQLGHAKETQYFGPGTRLLVL.

In nucleotides, the CDR3 is TGTGCCAGCAGCATTAGACTAGCGGGAGCTAGCACAGATACGCAGTATTTT. Translation: CASSIRLAGASTDTQYF. The genes are TRBV12-3 or TRBV12-4 and TRBJ2-3; 12 bases match TRBD2. V shed 6 bases, J shed 0 bases, and the junction held 7 bases outside the gene matches. CDR3 length: 17 amino acids.

This clonotype has a handful of counts. The genes are TRBV4-1 and TRBJ1-1; unclear D gene. The V end lost 1 base, the J end lost 5 bases, and 11 bases lay between the germline ends. This CDR3 region has 14 residues. CDR1 and CDR2 from the germline V gene are MGHRA and YSYEKL. The CDR3 DNA reads as TGCGCCAGCAGCCAAGGCGCCCGGAGGACTGAAGCTTTCTTT. Amino acid sequence: CASSQGARRTEAFF.

This chain uses TRBV12-3 or TRBV12-4 with TRBJ2-7, with D hard to call. The CDR3 consists of 14 residues. Trimming pared 2 bases from V and 6 bases from J, leaving 14 bases between. CDR3 amino acids: CASSLRRALTEQYF. The CDR3 DNA reads TGTGCCAGCAGTTTACGCCGGGCCCTGACCGAGCAGTACTTC.

This clonotype appeared a few times. The chain recombines TRBV7-2 with TRBJ2-2; D might be TRBD1 (5 bases). This CDR3 is 13 amino acids long. V lost 1 base to trimming and J lost 5 bases, with 5 bases between them. Germline V lookup: CDR1 SGHTA, CDR2 FQGNSA. The CDR3 sequence: CASSLGQTGELFF. In nucleotides, the CDR3 is TGTGCCAGCAGCTTAGGACAGACCGGGGAGCTGTTTTTT.

This chain connects TRBV20-1 to TRBJ2-1; tentative D call: TRBD2 (6 bases). Trimming removed 2 bases from V and 9 bases from J, with 20 bases in between. Germline CDR1 DFQATT, CDR2 SNEGSKA (reference sequence). This CDR3 comprises 15 residues. As DNA, the CDR3 is TGCAGTGCTAGACCCCGGGACTTTTCCTTCGGTGAGCAGTTCTTC. Its protein product is CSARPRDFSFGEQFF.

The chain combines TRBV7-2 with TRBJ2-5; 10 nucleotides line up with TRBD2. V lost 2 bases and J lost 5; bases outside the gene matches: 8. The CDR3 covers 16 residues. Germline CDR1 and CDR2: SGHTA and FQGNSA. The CDR3 loop is CASSLMGLAGAETQYF. CDR3 nucleotide sequence: TGTGCCAGCAGCTTAATGGGCCTAGCGGGAGCGGAGACCCAGTACTTC.

This clonotype was seen only a few times. This chain connects TRBV25-1 to TRBJ2-2; D is possibly TRBD2 (6 bases). CDR3 length: 16 residues. V lost 7 bases and J 2 bases, leaving 17 bases between the germline ends. Germline V gene lookup returns CDR1 MGHDK and CDR2 SYGVNS. This CDR3 reads CASTRGSIGNTGELFF. DNA of the CDR3: TGTGCCAGCACGCGGGGTTCCATAGGAAACACCGGGGAGCTGTTTTTT.

This clonotype has a single count. The rearrangement joins TRBV9 to TRBJ2-4; D gene unclear. The CDR3 sequence is 15 residues long. Looked up from germline, CDR1 is SGDLS and CDR2 is YYNGEE. V lost 0 bases to trimming and J lost 3 bases, with 10 bases between them. This chain's CDR3 is CASSVGAENKNIQYF. DNA of the CDR3: TGTGCCAGCAGCGTAGGGGCAGAGAACAAAAACATTCAGTACTTC. Full variable domain (rest looked up from reference TRBV9 and TRBJ2-4): DSGVTQTPKHLITATGQRVTLRCSPRSGDLSVYWYQQSLDQGLQFLIQYYNGEERAKGNILERFSAQQFPDLHSELNLSSLELGDSALYFCASSVGAENKNIQYFGAGTRLSVL.

The chain links TRBV12-3 or TRBV12-4 to TRBJ1-1; D unclear. V was trimmed by 6 bases and J by 3 bases, leaving 20 bases between them. CDR3 length: 16 residues. CDR3 sequence reads: CASSVNDWAAYTEAFF. CDR3 nucleotides: TGTGCCAGCAGCGTGAATGATTGGGCCGCCTACACTGAAGCTTTCTTT.

The chain is built from TRBV1 and TRBJ2-5; TRBD2, the D gene given by the table, was not confirmed from the DNA. TRBV1 is noted as a pseudogene. The CDR3 totals 17 residues. Written as DNA, the CDR3 is TGCACCAGCAGCCAAGATCCCGGGAGCGACCTCCAAGAGACCCAGTACTTC. Translating gives CTSSQDPGSDLQETQYF.

The rearrangement uses TRBV5-1 and TRBJ1-6; 8 bases align to TRBD1. The CDR3 length is 14 residues. Trimming removed 4 bases from V and 8 bases from J; junction bases left unmatched: 5. CDR1 SGHRS and CDR2 YFSETQ come from the germline V gene. CDR3 sequence reads: CASSQTGDHSPLHF. CDR3 nucleotide sequence: TGCGCCAGCAGCCAGACAGGGGATCATTCACCCCTCCACTTT. Variable domain in full (rest from reference TRBV5-1 and TRBJ1-6): KAGVTQTPRYLIKTRGQQVTLSCSPISGHRSVSWYQQTPGQGLQFLFEYFSETQRNKGNFPGRFSGRQFSNSRSEMNVSTLELGDSALYLCASSQTGDHSPLHFGNGTRLTVT.

The CDR3 protein is CASSQWAGNQETQYF. The CDR3 region has the DNA TGTGCCAGCAGTCAATGGGCGGGGAACCAAGAGACCCAGTACTTC. This chain connects TRBV7-2 to TRBJ2-5; possible D gene TRBD2, 6 bases. The CDR3 is 15 residues long. Germline CDR1 reads SGHTA; CDR2 reads FQGNSA. V lost 6 bases, J lost 0 bases, and 14 bases lay in between.

This clonotype has a handful of counts. The chain combines TRBV7-8 with TRBJ2-7; 11 nucleotides agree with TRBD2. Per the germline V gene, CDR1 is SGHVS and CDR2 is FQNEAQ. Trimming cost V 6 bases and J 8 bases; bases outside gene matches: 9. The CDR3 runs 14 residues. CDR3 DNA: TGTGCCAGCAGTTCCGGGACTAGCGGTTCGAAGCAGTACTTC. Translation gives CASSSGTSGSKQYF.

The table lists this clonotype with a few counts. The rearrangement joins TRBV29-1 to TRBJ2-7, with 11 nucleotides matching TRBD1. With V trimmed by 1 base and J by 3 bases, 8 bases remained unmatched. The CDR3 contains 16 residues. In germline, CDR1 is SQVTM, CDR2 ANQGSEA. CDR3 amino acids: CSVEVSGTGGYYEQYF. The CDR3 DNA reads as TGCAGCGTTGAAGTCTCGGGGACAGGGGGATACTACGAGCAGTACTTC.

The sample holds a few counts of this clonotype. V is TRBV7-9 and J is TRBJ2-7; weak D call: TRBD1 (6 bases). Germline V gives CDR1 SEHNR, CDR2 FQNEAQ (reference sequence). The CDR3 runs to 16 residues. V gave up 3 bases and J gave up 2 bases, with 17 bases separating them. Here the CDR3 reads CASSFNKGVSAYEQYF. In DNA form, the CDR3 reads TGTGCCAGCAGCTTTAACAAGGGGGTCTCTGCCTACGAGCAGTACTTC.

J is TRBJ2-7 and V is TRBV5-6; D is ambiguous. This CDR3 is built from 15 residues. Trimming cost V 2 bases and J 9 bases, with 21 bases left between them. CDR1 is SGHDT and CDR2 is YYEEEE in the germline V gene. CDR3 nucleotides: TGTGCCAGCAGCTTCAACACCGCCGGCCCCATATGGCAGTACTTC. Protein sequence: CASSFNTAGPIWQYF.

This clonotype was counted only a few times. The rearrangement links TRBV7-2 to TRBJ2-5; D unresolved. The CDR3 is 13 amino acids. Germline lookup yields CDR1 SGHTA and CDR2 FQGNSA. With 5 bases removed from V and 5 bases from J, the gap between germline ends came to 12 bases. CDR3 region: CASSPPSSETQYF. In DNA form, the CDR3 reads TGTGCCAGCAGCCCCCCTTCGTCGGAGACCCAGTACTTC.

The genes are TRBV20-1 and TRBJ1-4; D uncertain. Germline CDR1 and CDR2: DFQATT and SNEGSKA (reference sequence). The CDR3 is made up of 11 amino acids. The V gene lost 0 bases and the J gene lost 14 bases, with 10 bases spanning the gap. The CDR3 region is CSARDVPGLFF. The CDR3 DNA reads TGCAGTGCTAGAGACGTCCCGGGGCTGTTTTTT.